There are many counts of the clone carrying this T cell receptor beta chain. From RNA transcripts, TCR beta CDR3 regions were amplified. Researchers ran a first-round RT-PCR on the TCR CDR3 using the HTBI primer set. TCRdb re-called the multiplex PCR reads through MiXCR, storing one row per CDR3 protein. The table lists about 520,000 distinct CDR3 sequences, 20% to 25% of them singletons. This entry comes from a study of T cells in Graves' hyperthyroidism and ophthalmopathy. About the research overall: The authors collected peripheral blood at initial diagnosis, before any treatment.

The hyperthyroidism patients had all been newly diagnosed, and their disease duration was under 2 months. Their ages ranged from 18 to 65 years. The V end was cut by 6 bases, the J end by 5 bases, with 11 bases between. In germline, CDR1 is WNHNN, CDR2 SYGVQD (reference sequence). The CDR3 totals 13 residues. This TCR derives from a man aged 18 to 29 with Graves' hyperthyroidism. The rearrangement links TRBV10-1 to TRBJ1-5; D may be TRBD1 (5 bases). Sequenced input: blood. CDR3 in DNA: TGCGCCAGCAGCGCAGGGACCGATCAGCCCCAGCATTTT. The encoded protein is CASSAGTDQPQHF.